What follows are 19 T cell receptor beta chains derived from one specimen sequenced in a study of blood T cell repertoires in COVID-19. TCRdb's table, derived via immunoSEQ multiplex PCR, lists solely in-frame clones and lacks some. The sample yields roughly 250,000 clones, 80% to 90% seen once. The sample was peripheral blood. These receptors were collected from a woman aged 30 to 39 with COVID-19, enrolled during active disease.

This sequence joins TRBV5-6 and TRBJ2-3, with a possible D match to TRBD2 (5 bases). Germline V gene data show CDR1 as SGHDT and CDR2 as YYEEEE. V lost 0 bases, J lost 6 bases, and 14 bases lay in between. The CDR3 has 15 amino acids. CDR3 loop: CASSLVSGVPDTQYF. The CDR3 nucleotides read TGTGCCAGCAGCTTGGTTTCCGGGGTACCGGATACGCAGTATTTT.

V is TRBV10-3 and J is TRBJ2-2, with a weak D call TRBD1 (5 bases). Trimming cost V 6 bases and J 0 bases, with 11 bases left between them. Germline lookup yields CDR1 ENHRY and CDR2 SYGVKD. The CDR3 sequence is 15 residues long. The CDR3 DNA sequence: TGTGCCATCAGGCGGACACCTTCGAACACCGGGGAGCTGTTTTTT. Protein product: CAIRRTPSNTGELFF.

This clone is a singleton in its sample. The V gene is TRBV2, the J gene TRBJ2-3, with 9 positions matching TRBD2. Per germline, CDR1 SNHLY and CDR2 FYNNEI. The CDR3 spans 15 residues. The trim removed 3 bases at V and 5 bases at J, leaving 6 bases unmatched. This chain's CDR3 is CASSDKLAGEDTQYF. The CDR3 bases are TGTGCCAGCAGTGATAAGTTAGCGGGGGAAGATACGCAGTATTTT.

In nucleotides, the CDR3 is TGTGCCAGCAGCGCTACGGGGGGGATTGGGACCCAGTACTTC. It is translated as CASSATGGIGTQYF. The chain carries TRBV25-1 and TRBJ2-5; 8 nucleotides line up with TRBD2. CDR1 and CDR2 (germline): MGHDK, SYGVNS. This CDR3 has 14 amino acids. The V gene end was trimmed by 6 bases and the J gene end by 7 bases; junction bases not matched to a gene: 10.

The CDR3 coding sequence is TGTGCCAGCAGCCCCCTGGACAGAACAGATACGCAGTATTTT. Amino acids: CASSPLDRTDTQYF. This chain uses TRBV9 with TRBJ2-3; weak D call: TRBD1 (6 bases). V shed 4 bases and J shed 3 bases, with 12 bases lying between them. Looked up from germline, CDR1 is SGDLS and CDR2 is YYNGEE. The CDR3 totals 14 residues.

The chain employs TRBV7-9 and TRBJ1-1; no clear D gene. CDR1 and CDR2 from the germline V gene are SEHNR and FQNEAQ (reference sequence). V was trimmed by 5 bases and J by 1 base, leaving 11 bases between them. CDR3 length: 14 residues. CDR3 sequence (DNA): TGTGCCAGCAGCCGAGTTACGGGGAACACTGAAGCTTTCTTT. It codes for CASSRVTGNTEAFF.

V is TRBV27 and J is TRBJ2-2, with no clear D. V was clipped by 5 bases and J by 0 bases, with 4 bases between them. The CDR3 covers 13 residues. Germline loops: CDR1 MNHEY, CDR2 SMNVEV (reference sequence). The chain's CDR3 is CASSPANTGELFF. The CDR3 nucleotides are TGTGCCAGCAGTCCCGCGAACACCGGGGAGCTGTTTTTT.

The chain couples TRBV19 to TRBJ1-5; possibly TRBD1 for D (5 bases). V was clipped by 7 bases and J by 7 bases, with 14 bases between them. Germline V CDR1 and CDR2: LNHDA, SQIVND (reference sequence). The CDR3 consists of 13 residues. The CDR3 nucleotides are TGTGCCAGTAACCTCATCGGGGGGCAGCCCCAGCATTTT. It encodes CASNLIGGQPQHF.

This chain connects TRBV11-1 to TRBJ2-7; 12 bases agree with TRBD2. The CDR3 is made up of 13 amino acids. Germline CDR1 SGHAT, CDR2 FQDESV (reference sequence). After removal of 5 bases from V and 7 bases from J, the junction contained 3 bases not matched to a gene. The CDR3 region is CASSPGLAGEQYF. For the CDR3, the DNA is TGTGCCAGCAGCCCCGGACTAGCGGGAGAGCAGTACTTC.

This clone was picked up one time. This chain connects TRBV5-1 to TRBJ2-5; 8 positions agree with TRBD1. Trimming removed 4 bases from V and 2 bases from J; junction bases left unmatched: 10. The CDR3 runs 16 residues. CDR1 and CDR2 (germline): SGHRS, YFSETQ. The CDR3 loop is CASSGTGRKPQETQYF. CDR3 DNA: TGCGCCAGCAGCGGGACAGGCCGAAAGCCGCAAGAGACCCAGTACTTC. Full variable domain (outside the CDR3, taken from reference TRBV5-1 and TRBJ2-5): KAGVTQTPRYLIKTRGQQVTLSCSPISGHRSVSWYQQTPGQGLQFLFEYFSETQRNKGNFPGRFSGRQFSNSRSEMNVSTLELGDSALYLCASSGTGRKPQETQYFGPGTRLLVL.

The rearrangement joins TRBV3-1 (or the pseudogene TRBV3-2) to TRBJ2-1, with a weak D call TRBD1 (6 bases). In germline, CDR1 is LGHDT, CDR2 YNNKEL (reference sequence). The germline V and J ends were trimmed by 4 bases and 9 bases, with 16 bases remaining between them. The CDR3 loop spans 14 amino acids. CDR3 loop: CASSLAGARSEQFF. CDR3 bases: TGTGCCAGCAGCCTGGCAGGGGCAAGGAGTGAGCAGTTCTTC.

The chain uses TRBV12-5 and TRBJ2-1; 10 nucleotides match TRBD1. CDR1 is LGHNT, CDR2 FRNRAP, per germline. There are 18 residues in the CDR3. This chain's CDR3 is CASTPGQGPLTVYNEQFF. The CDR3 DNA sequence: TGTGCCTCTACACCGGGACAGGGGCCGCTTACGGTATACAATGAGCAGTTCTTC.

The CDR3 region has the DNA TGTGCCAGCAGTGAAGCAGGGGGAGGTTCACCCCTCCACTTT. Translating it yields CASSEAGGGSPLHF. The genes are TRBV6-4 and TRBJ1-6; 7 bases line up with TRBD1. CDR1 is MRHNA, CDR2 SNTAGT, per germline. V was clipped by 3 bases and J by 9 bases; unmatched bases: 5. CDR3 length: 14 residues.

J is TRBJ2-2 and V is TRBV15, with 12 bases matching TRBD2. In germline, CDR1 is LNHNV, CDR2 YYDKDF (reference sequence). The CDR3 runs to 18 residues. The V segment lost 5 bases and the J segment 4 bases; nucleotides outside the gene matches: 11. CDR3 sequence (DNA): TGTGCCACCAGCGGATATACCGGACTAGCGGGGAGCACCGGGGAGCTGTTTTTT. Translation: CATSGYTGLAGSTGELFF.

The CDR3 DNA sequence: TGTGCCAGCTCACCACCCAAGGGGATGAACACTGAAGCTTTCTTT. Protein: CASSPPKGMNTEAFF. V and J are TRBV18 and TRBJ1-1; D is perhaps TRBD1 (5 bases). Trimming pared 0 bases from V and 0 bases from J, leaving 8 bases between. This CDR3 is 15 amino acids long. Germline V gene data show CDR1 as KGHSH and CDR2 as LQKENI.

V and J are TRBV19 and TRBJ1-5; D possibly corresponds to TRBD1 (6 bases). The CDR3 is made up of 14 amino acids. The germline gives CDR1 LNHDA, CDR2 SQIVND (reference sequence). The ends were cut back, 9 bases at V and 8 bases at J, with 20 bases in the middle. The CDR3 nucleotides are TGTGCCAGCCGCGACAGGATGCTTTTAGAGCCCCAGCATTTT. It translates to CASRDRMLLEPQHF.

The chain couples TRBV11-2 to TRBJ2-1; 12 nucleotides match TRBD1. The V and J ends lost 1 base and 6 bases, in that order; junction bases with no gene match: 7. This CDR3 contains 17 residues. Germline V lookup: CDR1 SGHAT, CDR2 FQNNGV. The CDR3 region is CASSLVSGTGGTNEQFF. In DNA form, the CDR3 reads TGTGCCAGCAGCTTAGTATCCGGGACAGGGGGCACCAATGAGCAGTTCTTC.

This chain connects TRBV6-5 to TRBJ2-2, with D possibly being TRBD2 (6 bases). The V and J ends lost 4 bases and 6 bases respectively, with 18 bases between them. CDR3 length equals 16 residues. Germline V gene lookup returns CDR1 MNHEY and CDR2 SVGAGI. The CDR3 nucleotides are TGTGCCAGCAGTTCACCGGGACGGGGGTTGTCCGGGGAGCTGTTTTTT. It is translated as CASSSPGRGLSGELFF.

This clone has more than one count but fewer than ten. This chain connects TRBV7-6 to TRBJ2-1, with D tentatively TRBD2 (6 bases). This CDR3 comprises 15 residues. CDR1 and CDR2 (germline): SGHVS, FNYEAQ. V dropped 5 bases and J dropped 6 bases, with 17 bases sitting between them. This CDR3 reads CASSHLERGGNEQFF. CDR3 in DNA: TGTGCCAGCAGCCATCTAGAAAGGGGAGGCAATGAGCAGTTCTTC.